The following is a T cell receptor (beta chain) sequence with its context. The germline V and J ends were trimmed by 3 bases and 7 bases, with 7 bases remaining between them. This CDR3 has 12 amino acids. This entry belongs to a study of blood T cell repertoires in COVID-19. Study summary: Sources were T cells, B-cell-depleted T cells, or PBMCs; the material itself was cDNA or gDNA.

The study recruited people aged roughly 18 to 95 years across roughly 23 US areas. Clinical histories supplied by participants themselves formed the basis of cohort assignment. In the authors' workflow: It was from reference gene primer amplification that nucleated cell counts were estimated. Sequencing used immunoSEQ multiplex PCR; TCRdb keeps in-frame clones, though not all of them. For V, J and clone size, that table is used; D and trimming come from the DNA. The sample records some 150,000 clones, 70% to 90% being singletons. Sequencing was performed on PBMCs or T cells enriched from blood (not recorded which). This TCR came from a woman in her thirties or forties who had recovered from COVID-19. This rearrangement joins TRBV12-3 or TRBV12-4 to TRBJ2-1, with D hard to call. In DNA, the CDR3 is TGTGCCAGCAGTTTGTCAGAAAATGAGCAGTTCTTC. This codes for CASSLSENEQFF.